The 22 T cell receptor beta chains below come from one sample, sequenced in a study of T-cell reconstitution after alpha-beta-depleted transplantation in children. Unique molecular identifiers tagged the TCRbeta library. From the PCR reads, TCRdb called clonotypes with MiXCR, one entry per CDR3 protein. The sample consists of some 600,000 distinct CDR3 sequences, around a sixth of them appearing once. The starting material was PBMCs from the stem cell graft donor, obtained from the stem cell graft. All receptors come from a human donor who donated a stem cell graft to a child with acute myeloid leukemia.

This clonotype was counted between two and nine times. V and J are TRBV6-4 and TRBJ2-7; TRBD1 matches 9 bases. The CDR3 is 18 amino acids. Losses at the gene ends were 8 bases for V and 2 bases for J; bases not matched to a gene: 19. Germline-derived CDR1 and CDR2 are MRHNA and SNTAGT. CDR3 bases: TGTGCCAGCTGTGGTCCGGGACAGGGTTTCTTACCTACCTACGAGCAGTACTTC. Translating it yields CASCGPGQGFLPTYEQYF.

This clonotype was seen at least ten times. The J gene is TRBJ2-7, the V gene TRBV6-2 or TRBV6-3, with D possibly being TRBD1 (6 bases). The germline V gene has CDR1 MNHEY and CDR2 SVGEGT. The V end was cut by 4 bases, the J end by 2 bases, with 12 bases between. The CDR3 is 14 residues long. CDR3 amino acids: CASSSGTKTYEQYF. CDR3 nucleotide sequence: TGTGCCAGCAGTTCAGGGACAAAAACCTACGAGCAGTACTTC.

This clonotype was seen repeatedly, ten times or more. V is TRBV12-3 or TRBV12-4 and J is TRBJ1-2; 7 bases are a match to TRBD1. The length of the CDR3 is 11 residues. Germline trimming cut 10 bases from V and 4 bases from J; bases unmatched to any gene: 3. The CDR3 is CATRDSYGYTF. In DNA form, the CDR3 reads TGTGCCACTCGGGACAGCTATGGCTACACCTTC.

The V call is TRBV12-3 or TRBV12-4, the J call TRBJ1-1; tentatively, D is TRBD1 (5 bases). Trimming left V 10 bases short and J 0 bases short, with 15 bases between. The CDR3 loop spans 14 amino acids. CDR3 in amino acids: CATRLTALNTEAFF. The CDR3 DNA sequence: TGTGCCACCCGATTGACAGCCTTGAACACTGAAGCTTTCTTT.

This clonotype has at least ten counts. The V gene is TRBV29-1, the J gene TRBJ2-1, with D perhaps given as TRBD1 or TRBD2 (5 bases each). The CDR3 is made up of 13 amino acids. V dropped 8 bases and J dropped 6 bases, with 17 bases sitting between them. Looked up from germline, CDR1 is SQVTM and CDR2 is ANQGSEA. CDR3 sequence reads: CSTPGPRGNEQFF. The CDR3 DNA follows: TGCAGCACTCCGGGACCGAGGGGCAATGAGCAGTTCTTC.

This clonotype occurred many times. V usage is TRBV27 and J usage is TRBJ2-7; TRBD2 matches 9 bases. Germline CDR1 is MNHEY and CDR2 is SMNVEV (reference sequence). The CDR3 has 14 amino acids. Trimming at V came to 3 bases and at J to 2 bases, leaving 2 bases not matched to a gene. DNA of the CDR3: TGTGCCAGCAGTTTGGTAGCGGGGGCCTACGAGCAGTACTTC. Translation: CASSLVAGAYEQYF.

This clonotype was detected ten times or more. V and J are TRBV20-1 and TRBJ2-7, with 12 nucleotides matching TRBD1. The CDR3 consists of 14 residues. The germline gives CDR1 DFQATT, CDR2 SNEGSKA (reference sequence). V gave up 3 bases and J gave up 5 bases; unmatched junction bases: 5. The CDR3 DNA reads TGCAGTGCTAGCGGGACAGGGGGCTTGGACGAGCAGTACGTC. Protein sequence: CSASGTGGLDEQYV.

The table lists this clonotype with a few counts. The chain carries TRBV24-1 and TRBJ1-1, with TRBD1 identical over 7 bases. J gave up 11 bases and V 7 bases, and 12 bases lay outside the gene matches. From germline, CDR1 is KGHDR and CDR2 SFDVKD. The CDR3 spans 13 residues. The CDR3 DNA reads TGTGCCACCAGGGACACATGGGACAGTCGGGCTTTCTTT. It is translated as CATRDTWDSRAFF.

This chain uses TRBV9 with TRBJ1-1, with D possibly being TRBD1 (5 bases). The germline V and J ends were trimmed by 6 bases and 4 bases, with 13 bases remaining between them. The CDR3 covers 13 residues. Germline V gives CDR1 SGDLS, CDR2 YYNGEE. The CDR3 region is CASTARGPTEAFF. Here the CDR3 DNA reads TGTGCCAGCACCGCCCGGGGCCCCACTGAAGCTTTCTTT.

This clonotype has only one observation. This chain connects TRBV28 to TRBJ1-6; D gene unclear. Germline V gene sequence: CDR1 MDHEN, CDR2 SYDVKM. This CDR3 has 13 residues. V lost 5 bases to trimming and J lost 14 bases, with 16 bases between them. In nucleotides, the CDR3 is TGTGCCAGCAGTCATCGGGCGGAGGGAGCCCTCCACTTT. Translating gives CASSHRAEGALHF.

The genes are TRBV15 and TRBJ2-3; TRBD2 might be the D (5 bases). Germline values: CDR1 LNHNV, CDR2 YYDKDF (reference sequence). CDR3 size: 16 residues. Trimming cost V 0 bases and J 2 bases, with 12 bases left between them. The CDR3 loop is CATSREQGGYTDTQYF. Written as DNA, the CDR3 is TGTGCCACCAGCAGAGAACAAGGAGGATACACAGATACGCAGTATTTT.

In this sample, this clonotype turned up many times. CDR3 in DNA: TGTGCCACCAGCCCCGGACAGATTAATCAGCCCCAGCATTTT. This translates into CATSPGQINQPQHF. V gene TRBV15 combines with J gene TRBJ1-5, with D possibly matching TRBD1 (6 bases). CDR1 LNHNV and CDR2 YYDKDF come from the germline V gene (reference sequence). V lost 5 bases, J lost 4 bases, and 12 bases lay in between. The CDR3 sequence is 14 residues long.

The genes are TRBV20-1 and TRBJ2-3; 7 bases match TRBD1. Per the germline V gene, CDR1 is DFQATT and CDR2 is SNEGSKA (reference sequence). V lost 6 bases to trimming and J lost 4 bases; unmatched junction nucleotides: 10. The CDR3 is 14 residues long. The chain's CDR3 is CSAQETGWADTQYF. Here the CDR3 DNA reads TGCAGTGCCCAGGAGACAGGGTGGGCAGATACGCAGTATTTT.

The chain links TRBV24-1 to TRBJ2-2; perhaps TRBD2 as D (5 bases). V shed 10 bases and J shed 2 bases, with 10 bases lying between them. The germline V gene encodes CDR1 KGHDR and CDR2 SFDVKD. The length of the CDR3 is 13 residues. CDR3 region: CATEAENTGELFF. CDR3 coding DNA: TGTGCCACGGAGGCAGAAAACACCGGGGAGCTGTTTTTT.

The rearrangement joins TRBV11-1 to TRBJ1-2; D remains ambiguous. The CDR3 is 13 residues long. Germline V CDR1 and CDR2: SGHAT, FQDESV (reference sequence). With 4 bases removed from V and 8 bases from J, the gap between germline ends came to 14 bases. Here the CDR3 reads CASSSLGERGYTF. For the CDR3, the DNA is TGTGCCAGCAGCTCTCTCGGAGAAAGGGGCTACACCTTC. The full variable domain, rest sourced from reference TRBV11-1 and TRBJ1-2, is EAEVAQSPRYKITEKSQAVAFWCDPISGHATLYWYRQILGQGPELLVQFQDESVVDDSQLPKDRFSAERLKGVDSTLKIQPAELGDSAMYLCASSSLGERGYTFGSGTRLTVV.

For this clonotype: A junction boundary mismatches the germline segment, possibly from a read error. V and J are TRBV18 and TRBJ2-7; 8 bases match TRBD1. Germline CDR1 is KGHSH and CDR2 is LQKENI. The CDR3 spans 15 residues. The CDR3 DNA is TGTGCCAGCCCACCTACAGGGGGGAGCTCCTACGAGCAGTACTTC. It translates to CASPPTGGSSYEQYF.

As to this clonotype: A much larger clone differs by one base, so this may be a read error. This chain connects TRBV20-1 to TRBJ1-2, with a possible D match to TRBD1 (5 bases). The V gene's germline CDR1 is DFQATT and CDR2 SNEGSKA (reference sequence). Trimming removed 5 bases from V and 4 bases from J, with 23 bases in between. The CDR3 runs 16 residues. The CDR3 spells CSAPRAEGPLGYGYTF. CDR3 DNA: TGCAGTGCTCCCCGGGCAGAGGGGCCTCTAGGCTATGGCTACACCTTC.

This clonotype was observed a handful of times. The rearrangement joins TRBV25-1 to TRBJ1-2, with D possibly TRBD1 on 5 matching bases. The V end was cut by 4 bases, the J end by 8 bases, with 17 bases between. The CDR3 has 14 amino acids. Germline lookup yields CDR1 MGHDK and CDR2 SYGVNS. The CDR3 DNA is TGTGCCAGCAGTGGTACTCTAACAGGCGGCGGCTACACCTTC. It translates to CASSGTLTGGGYTF.

This clonotype was observed a handful of times. CDR3 loop: CASSGGLAGVNEQFF. The CDR3 DNA follows: TGTGCCAGCAGCGGGGGACTAGCGGGGGTAAATGAGCAGTTCTTC. The J gene is TRBJ2-1, the V gene TRBV12-3 or TRBV12-4, with TRBD2 matching 14 bases. The CDR3 length is 15 residues. J gave up 7 bases and V 6 bases, and 5 bases lay outside the gene matches.

This clonotype was recorded a few times. The chain combines TRBV7-2 with TRBJ2-7; 8 bases fit TRBD1. The length of the CDR3 is 16 residues. Germline CDR1 and CDR2: SGHTA and FQGNSA. V trimming: 6 bases; J trimming: 3 bases; junction bases outside the gene matches: 13. In DNA form, the CDR3 reads TGTGCCAGCAGTGCAACCGGGACCAGGGGGCTCTACGAGCAGTACTTC. Its protein product is CASSATGTRGLYEQYF. The variable domain in full, completed from reference TRBV7-2 and TRBJ2-7, reads GAGVSQSPSNKVTEKGKDVELRCDPISGHTALYWYRQSLGQGLEFLIYFQGNSAPDKSGLPSDRFSAERTGGSVSTLTIQRTQQEDSAVYLCASSATGTRGLYEQYFGPGTRLTVT.

The chain has TRBV20-1 and TRBJ2-6; maybe TRBD2 (5 bases). The CDR3 length is 16 residues. Trimming took 0 bases from V and 4 from J, leaving 13 bases between them. Germline CDR1 and CDR2: DFQATT and SNEGSKA (reference sequence). CDR3: CSARDQRGLGANVLTF. The CDR3 DNA is TGCAGTGCTAGAGATCAGCGAGGGTTAGGGGCCAACGTCCTGACTTTC.

The J gene is TRBJ2-4, the V gene TRBV4-3, with D perhaps assigned TRBD1 or TRBD2 (5 bases each). Trimming left V 0 bases short and J 0 bases short, with 18 bases between. The CDR3 is made up of 19 amino acids. The germline gives CDR1 LGHNA, CDR2 YSLEER. The CDR3 DNA reads TGCGCCAGCAGCCAAGATATCAGGGACGCCCCTCTAGCCAAAAACATTCAGTACTTC. Amino acids: CASSQDIRDAPLAKNIQYF.